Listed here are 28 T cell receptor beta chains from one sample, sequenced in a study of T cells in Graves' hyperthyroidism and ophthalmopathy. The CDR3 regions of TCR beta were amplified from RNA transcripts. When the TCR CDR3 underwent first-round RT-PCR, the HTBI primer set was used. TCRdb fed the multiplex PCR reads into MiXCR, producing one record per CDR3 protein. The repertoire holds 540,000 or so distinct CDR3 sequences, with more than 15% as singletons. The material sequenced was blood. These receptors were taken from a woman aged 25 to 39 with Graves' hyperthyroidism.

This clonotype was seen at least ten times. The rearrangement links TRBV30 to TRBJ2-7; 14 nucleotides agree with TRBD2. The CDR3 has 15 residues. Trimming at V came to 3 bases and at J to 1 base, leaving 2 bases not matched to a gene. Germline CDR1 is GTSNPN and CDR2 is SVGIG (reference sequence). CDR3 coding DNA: TGTGCCTGGAGGACTAGCGGGAGGGCATCCTACGAGCAGTACTTC. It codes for CAWRTSGRASYEQYF.

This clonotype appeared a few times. This chain's CDR3 is CASYPNFQGAGYNEQFF. CDR3 in DNA: TGTGCCAGCTACCCCAATTTTCAGGGAGCGGGTTACAATGAGCAGTTCTTC. The chain has TRBV18 and TRBJ2-1; the D gene is possibly TRBD2 (6 bases). V dropped 7 bases and J dropped 4 bases, with 23 bases sitting between them. CDR1 is KGHSH, CDR2 LQKENI, per germline. This CDR3 comprises 17 residues.

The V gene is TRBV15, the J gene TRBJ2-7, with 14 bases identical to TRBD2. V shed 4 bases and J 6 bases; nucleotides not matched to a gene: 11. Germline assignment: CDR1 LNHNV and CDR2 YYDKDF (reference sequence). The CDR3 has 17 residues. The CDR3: CATSIRVPGLAGVEQYF. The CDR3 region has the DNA TGTGCCACCAGCATCCGAGTTCCGGGACTAGCGGGAGTCGAGCAGTACTTC.

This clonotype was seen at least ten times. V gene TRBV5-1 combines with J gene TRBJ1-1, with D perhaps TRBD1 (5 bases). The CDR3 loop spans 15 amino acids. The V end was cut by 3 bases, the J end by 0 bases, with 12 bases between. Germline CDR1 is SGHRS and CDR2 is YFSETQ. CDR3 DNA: TGCGCCAGCAGCTCAAGGGGTTCGATGAACACTGAAGCTTTCTTT. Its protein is CASSSRGSMNTEAFF.

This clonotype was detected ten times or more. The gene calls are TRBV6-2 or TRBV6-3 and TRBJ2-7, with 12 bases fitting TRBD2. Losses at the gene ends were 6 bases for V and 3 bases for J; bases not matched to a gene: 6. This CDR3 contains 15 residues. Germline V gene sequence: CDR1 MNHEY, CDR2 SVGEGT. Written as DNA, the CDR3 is TGTGCCAGCAGCCCCCCGACTAGCGGGAGCTACGAGCAGTACTTC. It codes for CASSPPTSGSYEQYF.

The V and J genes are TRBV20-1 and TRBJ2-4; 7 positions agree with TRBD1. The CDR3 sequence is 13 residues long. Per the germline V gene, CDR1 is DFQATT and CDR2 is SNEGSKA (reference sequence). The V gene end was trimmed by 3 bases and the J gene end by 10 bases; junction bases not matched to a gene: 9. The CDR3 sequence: CSASLTGYIIQYF. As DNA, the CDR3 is TGCAGTGCTAGTCTGACAGGGTACATTATTCAGTACTTC.

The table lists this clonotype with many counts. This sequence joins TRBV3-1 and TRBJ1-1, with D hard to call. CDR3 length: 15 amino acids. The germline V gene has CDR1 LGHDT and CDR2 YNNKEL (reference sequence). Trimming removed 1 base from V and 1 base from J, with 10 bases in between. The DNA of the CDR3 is TGTGCCAGCAGCCAAGCTCTTACACCGAACACTGAAGCTTTCTTT. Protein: CASSQALTPNTEAFF.

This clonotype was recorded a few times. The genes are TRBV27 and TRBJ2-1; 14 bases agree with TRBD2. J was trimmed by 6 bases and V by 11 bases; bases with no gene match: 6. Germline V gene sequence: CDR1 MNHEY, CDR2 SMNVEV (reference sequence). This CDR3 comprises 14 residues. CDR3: CASSGLAGANEQFF. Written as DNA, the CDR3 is TGTGCCTCCTCGGGACTAGCGGGAGCCAATGAGCAGTTCTTC.

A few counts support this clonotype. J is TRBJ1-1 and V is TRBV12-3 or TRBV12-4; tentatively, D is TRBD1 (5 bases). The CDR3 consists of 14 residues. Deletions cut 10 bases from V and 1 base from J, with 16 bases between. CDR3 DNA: TGTGCCACTCTACCGGGACGGGGGAACACTGAAGCTTTCTTT. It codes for CATLPGRGNTEAFF.

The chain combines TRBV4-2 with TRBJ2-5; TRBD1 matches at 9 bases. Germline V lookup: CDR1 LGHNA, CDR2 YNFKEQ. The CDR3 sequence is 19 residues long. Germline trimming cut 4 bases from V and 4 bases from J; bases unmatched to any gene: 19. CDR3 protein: CASSPLKNSGTGPGETQYF. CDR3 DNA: TGTGCCAGCAGCCCTCTAAAAAATTCCGGGACAGGGCCGGGAGAGACCCAGTACTTC.

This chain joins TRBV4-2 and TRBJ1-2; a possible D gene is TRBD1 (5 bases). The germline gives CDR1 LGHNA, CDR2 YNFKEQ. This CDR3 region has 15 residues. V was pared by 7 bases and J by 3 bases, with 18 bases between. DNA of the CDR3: TGTGCCAGCAACTCTGATGCAGGGAATGACTATGGCTACACCTTC. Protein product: CASNSDAGNDYGYTF.

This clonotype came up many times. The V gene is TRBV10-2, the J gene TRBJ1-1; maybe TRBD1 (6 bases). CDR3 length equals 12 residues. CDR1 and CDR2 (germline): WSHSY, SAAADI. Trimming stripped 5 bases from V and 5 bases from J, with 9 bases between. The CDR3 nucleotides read TGCGCCAGCAGTCCAGGGGCGACTGAAGCTTTCTTT. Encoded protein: CASSPGATEAFF.

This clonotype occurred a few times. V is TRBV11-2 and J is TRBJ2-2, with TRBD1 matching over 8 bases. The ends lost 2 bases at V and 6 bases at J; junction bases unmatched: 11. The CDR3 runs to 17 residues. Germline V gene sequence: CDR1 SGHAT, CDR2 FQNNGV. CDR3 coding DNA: TGTGCCAGCAGCTTAAGGTCCGACAGGGGTTTGGCCGGGGAGCTGTTTTTT. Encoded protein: CASSLRSDRGLAGELFF.

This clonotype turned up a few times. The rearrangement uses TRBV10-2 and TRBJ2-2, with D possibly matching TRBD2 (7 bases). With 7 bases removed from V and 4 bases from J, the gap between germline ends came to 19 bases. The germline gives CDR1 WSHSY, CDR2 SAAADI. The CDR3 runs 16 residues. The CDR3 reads CASTIGAGAGTGELFF. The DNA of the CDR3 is TGCGCCAGCACAATCGGGGCGGGGGCGGGCACCGGGGAGCTGTTTTTT.

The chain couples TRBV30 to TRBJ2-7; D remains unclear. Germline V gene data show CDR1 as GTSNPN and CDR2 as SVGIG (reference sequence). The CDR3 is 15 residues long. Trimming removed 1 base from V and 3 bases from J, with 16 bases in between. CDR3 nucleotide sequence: TGTGCCTGGAGTGCCCTTTTAGCAGGTAACTACGAGCAGTACTTC. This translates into CAWSALLAGNYEQYF.

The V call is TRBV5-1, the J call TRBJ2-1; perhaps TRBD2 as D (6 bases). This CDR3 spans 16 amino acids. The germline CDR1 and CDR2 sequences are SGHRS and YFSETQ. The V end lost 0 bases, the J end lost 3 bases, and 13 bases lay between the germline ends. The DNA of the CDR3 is TGCGCCAGCAGCTTGGTGGGGGGTGGGTTCTACAATGAGCAGTTCTTC. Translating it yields CASSLVGGGFYNEQFF.

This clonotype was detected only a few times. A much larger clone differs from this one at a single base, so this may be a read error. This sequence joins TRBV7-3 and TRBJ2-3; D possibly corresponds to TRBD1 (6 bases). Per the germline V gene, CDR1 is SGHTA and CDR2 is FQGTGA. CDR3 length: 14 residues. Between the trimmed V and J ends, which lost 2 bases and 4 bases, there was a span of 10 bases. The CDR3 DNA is TGTGCCAGCAGCTTAGAGGGGGTCGCAGATACGCAGTATTTT. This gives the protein CASSLEGVADTQYF. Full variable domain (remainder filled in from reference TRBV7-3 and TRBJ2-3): GAGVSQTPSNKVTEKGKYVELRCDPISGHTALYWYRQSLGQGPEFLIYFQGTGAADDSGLPNDRFFAVRPEGSVSTLKIQRTERGDSAVYLCASSLEGVADTQYFGPGTRLTVL.

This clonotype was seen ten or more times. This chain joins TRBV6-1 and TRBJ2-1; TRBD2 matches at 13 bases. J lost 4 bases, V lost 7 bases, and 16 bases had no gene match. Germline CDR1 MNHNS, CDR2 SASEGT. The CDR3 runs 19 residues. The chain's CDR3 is CASTKSGTSGILLYNEQFF. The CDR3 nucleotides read TGTGCCAGCACCAAAAGCGGGACTAGCGGGATTTTGCTTTACAATGAGCAGTTCTTC.

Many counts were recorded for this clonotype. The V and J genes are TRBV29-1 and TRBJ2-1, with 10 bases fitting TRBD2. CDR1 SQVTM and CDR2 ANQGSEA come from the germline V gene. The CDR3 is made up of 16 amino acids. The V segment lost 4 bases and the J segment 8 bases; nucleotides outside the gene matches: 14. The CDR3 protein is CSVAFSASGSLDEQFF. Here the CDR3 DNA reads TGCAGCGTTGCTTTTTCGGCTAGCGGGAGTCTGGATGAGCAGTTCTTC.

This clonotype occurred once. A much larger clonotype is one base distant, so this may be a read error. In DNA form, the CDR3 reads TGTGCCATCGGCAAACAGGGGGAAAGAAACACCATATATTTT. Translating gives CAIGKQGERNTIYF. This chain links TRBV10-3 with TRBJ1-3, with 8 bases that match TRBD1. Germline V gives CDR1 ENHRY, CDR2 SYGVKD. Trimming took 8 bases from V and 5 from J; bases not matched to a gene: 8. The CDR3 has 14 residues.

CDR3 region: CASQRTSGTDTQYF. Here the CDR3 DNA reads TGTGCCTCCCAGCGCACTAGCGGCACAGATACGCAGTATTTT. The chain combines TRBV6-1 with TRBJ2-3, with TRBD2 matching over 7 bases. V shed 11 bases and J 1 base; nucleotides not matched to a gene: 9. Germline V gene data show CDR1 as MNHNS and CDR2 as SASEGT. The CDR3 sequence is 14 residues long.

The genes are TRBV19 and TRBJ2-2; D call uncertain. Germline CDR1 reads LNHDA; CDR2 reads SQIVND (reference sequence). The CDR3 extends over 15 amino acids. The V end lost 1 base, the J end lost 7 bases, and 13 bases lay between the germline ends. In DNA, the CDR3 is TGTGCCAGTAGTATAGGGAACCCGATTAACGGGGAGCTGTTTTTT. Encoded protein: CASSIGNPINGELFF.

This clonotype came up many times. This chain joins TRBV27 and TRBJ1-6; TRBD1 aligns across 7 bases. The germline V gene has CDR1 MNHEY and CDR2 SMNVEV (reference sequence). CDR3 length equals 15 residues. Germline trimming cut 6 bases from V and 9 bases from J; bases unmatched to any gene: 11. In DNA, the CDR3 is TGTGCCAGCAGCCTCTACAGGGGAATGGGTTCACCCCTCCACTTT. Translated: CASSLYRGMGSPLHF.

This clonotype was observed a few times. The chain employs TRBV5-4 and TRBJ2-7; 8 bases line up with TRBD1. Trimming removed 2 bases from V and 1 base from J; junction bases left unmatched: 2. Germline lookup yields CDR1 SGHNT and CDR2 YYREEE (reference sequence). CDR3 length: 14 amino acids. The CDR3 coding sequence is TGTGCCAGCAGCTTTTACAGGGGGTCCTACGAGCAGTACTTC. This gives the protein CASSFYRGSYEQYF. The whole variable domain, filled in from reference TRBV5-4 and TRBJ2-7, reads ETGVTQSPTHLIKTRGQQVTLRCSSQSGHNTVSWYQQALGQGPQFIFQYYREEENGRGNFPPRFSGLQFPNYSSELNVNALELDDSALYLCASSFYRGSYEQYFGPGTRLTVT.

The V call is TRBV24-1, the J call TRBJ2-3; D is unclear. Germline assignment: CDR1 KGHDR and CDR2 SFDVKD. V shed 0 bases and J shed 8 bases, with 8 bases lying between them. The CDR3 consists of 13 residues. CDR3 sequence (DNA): TGTGCCACCAGTGATTTGAAATTCGGTACGCAGTATTTT. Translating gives CATSDLKFGTQYF.

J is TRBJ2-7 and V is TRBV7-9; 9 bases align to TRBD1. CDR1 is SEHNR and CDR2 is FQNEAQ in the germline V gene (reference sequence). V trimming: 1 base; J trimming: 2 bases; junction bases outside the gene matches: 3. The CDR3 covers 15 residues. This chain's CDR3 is CASSLGGQGTYEQYF. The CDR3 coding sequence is TGTGCCAGCAGCTTAGGGGGACAGGGTACCTACGAGCAGTACTTC.

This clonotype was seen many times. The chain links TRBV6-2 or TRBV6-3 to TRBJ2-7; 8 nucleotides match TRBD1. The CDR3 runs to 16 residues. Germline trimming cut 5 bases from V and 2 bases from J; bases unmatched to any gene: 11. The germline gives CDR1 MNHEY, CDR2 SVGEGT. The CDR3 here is CASSDWGQEGTYEQYF. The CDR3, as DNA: TGTGCCAGCAGTGACTGGGGACAGGAGGGGACCTACGAGCAGTACTTC.

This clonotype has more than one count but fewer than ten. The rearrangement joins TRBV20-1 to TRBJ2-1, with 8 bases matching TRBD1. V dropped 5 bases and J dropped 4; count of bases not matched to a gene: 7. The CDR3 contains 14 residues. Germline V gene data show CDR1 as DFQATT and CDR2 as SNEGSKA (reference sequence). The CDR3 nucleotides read TGCAGTGCTCACCCGGGACAGGCATACAATGAGCAGTTCTTC. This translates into CSAHPGQAYNEQFF.